The 26 T cell receptor beta chains below were found in one sample sequenced in a study of OX40 agonist ivuxolimab in advanced cancers. TCRdb's copy holds only in-frame clones and misses some; the assay was immunoSEQ multiplex PCR. The sample shows fewer than 50,000 clones, 89% of them seen only once. This specimen consisted of CD4+ or CD8+ T cells sorted from blood, obtained in a trial of the OX40 agonist ivuxolimab. All receptors derive from an adult with an advanced solid tumor such as melanoma, head and neck, liver or kidney cancer.

The chain links TRBV7-6 to TRBJ1-1; D unclear. Germline loops: CDR1 SGHVS, CDR2 FNYEAQ. Trimming cost V 5 bases and J 3 bases, with 16 bases left between them. The CDR3 length is 15 residues. CDR3 DNA sequence: TGTGCCAGCAGCCCCCGTGTCAGGTTCGACACTGAAGCTTTCTTT. It codes for CASSPRVRFDTEAFF. Full variable domain (missing parts from reference TRBV7-6 and TRBJ1-1): GAGVSQSPRYKVTKRGQDVALRCDPISGHVSLYWYRQALGQGPEFLTYFNYEAQQDKSGLPNDRFSAERPEGSISTLTIQRTEQRDSAMYRCASSPRVRFDTEAFFGQGTRLTVV.

The chain recombines TRBV19 with TRBJ2-7; D may be TRBD1 or TRBD2 (5 bases each). The CDR3 consists of 14 residues. The V and J ends lost 9 bases and 6 bases respectively, with 21 bases between them. Germline V CDR1 and CDR2: LNHDA, SQIVND (reference sequence). The CDR3 protein is CASSDSPGSREQYF. CDR3 nucleotides: TGTGCCAGCTCCGACAGCCCAGGGAGTCGCGAGCAGTACTTC. Full variable domain (missing parts from reference TRBV19 and TRBJ2-7): DGGITQSPKYLFRKEGQNVTLSCEQNLNHDAMYWYRQDPGQGLRLIYYSQIVNDFQKGDIAEGYSVSREKKESFPLTVTSAQKNPTAFYLCASSDSPGSREQYFGPGTRLTVT.

The V call is TRBV11-2, the J call TRBJ1-2; the D gene is possibly TRBD1 (5 bases). Trimming left V 2 bases short and J 5 bases short, with 12 bases between. The CDR3 covers 14 residues. Germline loops: CDR1 SGHAT, CDR2 FQNNGV. The CDR3 region is CASSLSGQTYGYTF. The CDR3 DNA is TGTGCCAGCAGCTTATCAGGGCAGACGTATGGCTACACCTTC.

The rearrangement joins TRBV27 to TRBJ1-1; no firm D call. The germline V and J ends were trimmed by 7 bases and 5 bases, with 17 bases remaining between them. Looked up from germline, CDR1 is MNHEY and CDR2 is SMNVEV (reference sequence). The CDR3 length is 14 residues. The CDR3 loop is CASTLNPATTEAFF. The CDR3, as DNA: TGTGCCAGCACCCTAAACCCCGCGACGACTGAAGCTTTCTTT.

The chain links TRBV27 to TRBJ1-5; TRBD1 might be the D (5 bases). Germline V gene data show CDR1 as MNHEY and CDR2 as SMNVEV (reference sequence). The CDR3 runs 16 residues. Trimming took off 5 bases at V and 4 bases at J, with 18 bases between the two ends. The CDR3 DNA sequence: TGTGCCAGCAGTCCACGATGGGGAGGGACGAATCAGCCCCAGCATTTT. This gives the protein CASSPRWGGTNQPQHF.

The chain recombines TRBV4-1 with TRBJ2-5; D is undetermined. The J call may be in error: the DNA end matches TRBJ2-7 better. Germline lookup yields CDR1 MGHRA and CDR2 YSYEKL. The CDR3 sequence is 14 residues long. The CDR3 protein is CASRPTPASNEQYF. In DNA, the CDR3 is TGCGCCAGCAGACCCACTCCCGCGAGTAACGAGCAGTACTTC.

The chain employs TRBV4-2 and TRBJ2-7, with a weak D call TRBD2 (6 bases). CDR3 length: 16 residues. V lost 1 base and J 4 bases, leaving 17 bases between the germline ends. Germline assignment: CDR1 LGHNA and CDR2 YNFKEQ. The CDR3 here is CASSQGSGTSTYEQYF. The CDR3 nucleotides are TGTGCCAGCAGCCAAGGCTCTGGGACTTCCACATACGAGCAGTACTTC.

The rearrangement uses TRBV13 and TRBJ2-3; a possible D gene is TRBD2 (7 bases). This CDR3 is 13 amino acids long. Trimming shortened V by 2 bases and J by 8 bases, and 11 bases separated the two germline ends. CDR1 is PRHDT, CDR2 FYEKMQ, per germline (reference sequence). CDR3 protein: CASSLRGAGTQYF. In DNA, the CDR3 is TGTGCCAGCAGCTTACGGGGGGCCGGTACGCAGTATTTT.

CDR3 protein: CASSLDTEAFF. The CDR3 DNA reads as TGTGCCAGCAGCTTAGACACTGAAGCTTTCTTT. V and J are TRBV7-9 and TRBJ1-1, with D hard to call. Trimming removed 1 base at V and 3 bases at J, with 0 bases between. CDR1 and CDR2 (germline): SEHNR, FQNEAQ (reference sequence). This CDR3 has 11 residues. The whole variable domain, remainder taken from reference TRBV7-9 and TRBJ1-1, is DTGVSQNPRHKITKRGQNVTFRCDPISEHNRLYWYRQTLGQGPEFLTYFQNEAQLEKSRLLSDRFSAERPKGSFSTLEIQRTEQGDSAMYLCASSLDTEAFFGQGTRLTVV.

The chain recombines TRBV4-1 with TRBJ1-2, with TRBD1 matching 7 bases. CDR1 is MGHRA and CDR2 is YSYEKL in the germline V gene. The junction had 9 bases not matched to a gene; V was cut back by 0 bases and J by 5 bases. The CDR3 spans 16 residues. This chain's CDR3 is CASSQESLGQVYGYTF. For the CDR3, the DNA is TGCGCCAGCAGCCAAGAGTCCCTTGGACAGGTATATGGCTACACCTTC.

V is TRBV9 and J is TRBJ2-7; 11 positions match TRBD2. Unmatched junction bases numbered 7, after V lost 1 base and J lost 4 bases. This CDR3 has 16 residues. Germline-derived CDR1 and CDR2 are SGDLS and YYNGEE. Here the CDR3 DNA reads TGTGCCAGCAGCGTACACCCGGGACTAGCGGAATACGAGCAGTACTTC. Encoded protein: CASSVHPGLAEYEQYF.

The chain combines TRBV7-8 with TRBJ2-7; D may be TRBD1 (6 bases). This CDR3 comprises 15 residues. Trimming removed 5 bases from V and 3 bases from J, with 17 bases in between. In germline, CDR1 is SGHVS, CDR2 FQNEAQ. The CDR3 region is CASSLSTGTVYEQYF. CDR3 sequence (DNA): TGTGCCAGCAGCCTATCGACAGGTACCGTCTACGAGCAGTACTTC. The whole variable domain, filled in from reference TRBV7-8 and TRBJ2-7, reads GAGVSQSPRYKVAKRGQDVALRCDPISGHVSLFWYQQALGQGPEFLTYFQNEAQLDKSGLPSDRFFAERPEGSVSTLKIQRTQQEDSAVYLCASSLSTGTVYEQYFGPGTRLTVT.

The rearrangement joins TRBV27 to TRBJ2-6, with no clear D. Trimming stripped 5 bases from V and 4 bases from J, with 12 bases between. The CDR3 loop spans 15 amino acids. CDR1 MNHEY and CDR2 SMNVEV come from the germline V gene (reference sequence). The CDR3 spells CASSPRHAGANVLTF. The DNA of the CDR3 is TGTGCCAGCAGTCCCAGACATGCCGGGGCCAACGTCCTGACTTTC.

This chain joins TRBV4-1 and TRBJ2-7, with D perhaps being TRBD1 or TRBD2 (5 bases each). This CDR3 spans 15 amino acids. In germline, CDR1 is MGHRA, CDR2 YSYEKL. Trimming stripped 4 bases from V and 2 bases from J, with 15 bases between. The CDR3 region is CASSPPGTRAYEQYF. CDR3 nucleotides: TGCGCCAGCAGCCCGCCGGGGACCAGGGCCTACGAGCAGTACTTC.

The chain employs TRBV5-1 and TRBJ1-2; 10 nucleotides agree with TRBD1. With V trimmed by 4 bases and J by 5 bases, 14 bases remained unmatched. Looked up from germline, CDR1 is SGHRS and CDR2 is YFSETQ. The CDR3 covers 17 residues. The DNA for the CDR3 is TGCGCCAGCAGCGTTAAGGGAACCCGGGACAGGGGATATGGCTACACCTTC. Residues: CASSVKGTRDRGYGYTF.

This chain connects TRBV10-3 to TRBJ2-1; 14 nucleotides agree with TRBD2. The CDR3 is 16 amino acids. Germline V gene lookup returns CDR1 ENHRY and CDR2 SYGVKD. The V and J ends lost 2 bases and 11 bases, in that order; junction bases with no gene match: 8. In DNA form, the CDR3 reads TGTGCCATCAGTGAGCCTCCGACTAGCGGGAGGGCCCAGCAGTTCTTC. It translates to CAISEPPTSGRAQQFF.

The chain employs TRBV6-5 and TRBJ2-5, with 8 positions matching TRBD2. The CDR3 loop spans 15 amino acids. The germline gives CDR1 MNHEY, CDR2 SVGAGI. The trim removed 1 base at V and 5 bases at J, leaving 6 bases unmatched. CDR3 DNA: TGTGCCAGCAGTTACTACGGGACTAGGGGGGAGACCCAGTACTTC. This translates into CASSYYGTRGETQYF.

The chain uses TRBV5-1 and TRBJ1-2, with 7 positions matching TRBD1. Germline CDR1 SGHRS, CDR2 YFSETQ. The CDR3 has 16 residues. With 4 bases clipped from V and 6 bases from J, the junction kept 15 bases outside the gene matches. The CDR3 region has the DNA TGCGCCAGCAGCGACATCCGGGACAGCTTTTCCGATGGCTACACCTTC. Encoded protein: CASSDIRDSFSDGYTF.

The chain carries TRBV19 and TRBJ2-7; TRBD1 agrees at 7 bases. V shed 6 bases, J shed 3 bases, and the junction held 11 bases outside the gene matches. CDR3 length: 15 amino acids. The germline gives CDR1 LNHDA, CDR2 SQIVND (reference sequence). CDR3 amino acids: CASSPRATGIYEQYF. The CDR3 region has the DNA TGTGCCAGTAGCCCCCGCGCGACAGGGATCTACGAGCAGTACTTC.

The CDR3 here is CAIGTGNMNTEAFF. For the CDR3, the DNA is TGTGCCATCGGGACAGGTAACATGAACACTGAAGCTTTCTTT. This chain connects TRBV10-3 to TRBJ1-1; 8 positions agree with TRBD1. Trimming removed 8 bases from V and 0 bases from J; junction bases left unmatched: 5. In germline, CDR1 is ENHRY, CDR2 SYGVKD. CDR3 length: 14 amino acids.

The rearrangement links TRBV5-1 to TRBJ1-2; 10 bases are shared with TRBD1. V lost 4 bases to trimming and J lost 5 bases; unmatched junction nucleotides: 5. The CDR3 contains 14 residues. The germline gives CDR1 SGHRS, CDR2 YFSETQ. CDR3 in amino acids: CASSETGGGYGYTF. The CDR3 DNA reads TGCGCCAGCAGCGAGACAGGGGGCGGATATGGCTACACCTTC.

The chain has TRBV2 and TRBJ2-7; 8 nucleotides match TRBD2. CDR3 length: 17 residues. Germline V gene sequence: CDR1 SNHLY, CDR2 FYNNEI. With V trimmed by 0 bases and J by 0 bases, 7 bases remained unmatched. CDR3 nucleotides: TGTGCCAGCAGTGAAGCGGCTAGCGGGCGAAGCTCCTACGAGCAGTACTTC. It is translated as CASSEAASGRSSYEQYF.

This chain uses TRBV12-5 with TRBJ2-5, with TRBD1 matching over 7 bases. Germline V gene lookup returns CDR1 LGHNT and CDR2 FRNRAP. The CDR3 is 16 residues long. Trimming took 3 bases from V and 5 from J; bases not matched to a gene: 12. CDR3 in DNA: TGTGCTAGTGGTTTCCCCCTACAGGGGATAGGGGAGACCCAGTACTTC. Its protein is CASGFPLQGIGETQYF.

The chain joins TRBV19 to TRBJ1-6; a weak D match, TRBD1 (6 bases). Germline-derived CDR1 and CDR2 are LNHDA and SQIVND (reference sequence). CDR3 length equals 16 residues. V was pared by 5 bases and J by 4 bases, with 15 bases between. CDR3 nucleotide sequence: TGTGCCAGTAGTGCCCCGGACAGTTATTATAATTCACCCCTCCACTTT. Its translation: CASSAPDSYYNSPLHF.

This clone was recorded only once. V usage is TRBV4-1 and J usage is TRBJ1-6; D uncertain. The germline V gene has CDR1 MGHRA and CDR2 YSYEKL. Trimming cost V 0 bases and J 7 bases, with 10 bases left between them. CDR3 size: 15 residues. CDR3 DNA: TGCGCCAGCAGCCAAGATCGGAGGTCGAATTCACCCCTCCACTTT. This encodes CASSQDRRSNSPLHF.

The chain is built from TRBV27 and TRBJ2-1; D is possibly TRBD2 (5 bases). From germline, CDR1 is MNHEY and CDR2 SMNVEV (reference sequence). The V end lost 3 bases, the J end lost 6 bases, and 12 bases lay between the germline ends. The CDR3 has 14 residues. The CDR3 bases are TGTGCCAGCAGTTTTAATTTTGCGGGCAATGAGCAGTTCTTC. Translated: CASSFNFAGNEQFF.